This TCR beta chain emerged from a study of human T cells and chemical hapten exposure. Findings and limits, study-wide: Counts of TCRs above 1 in 1000 frequency stayed unchanged with DPC sensitization.

Looked up from germline, CDR1 is LGHDT and CDR2 is YNNKEL (reference sequence). With 1 base removed from V and 3 bases from J, the gap between germline ends came to 7 bases. The CDR3 runs to 13 residues. During construction of the library, unique molecular identifiers were attached to individual cDNA molecules for quantitative, reproducible TCR counting. Per the study methods: A per-sample median of 95,638 TCRs was observed, with a range of roughly 23,224 to 750,000. TCRdb itself ran the RACE reads through MiXCR, one entry per CDR3 protein. For this entry, the V and J calls and clone size follow TCRdb and not the study's own pipeline. The table records tens of thousands of distinct CDR3 sequences, 6.5% to 9% of them present only once. The time point is: healthy volunteer bleed at 2 weeks. From whole blood left unfractionated, total RNA was extracted. About this clonotype itself: What it binds is not known.

The sequenced sample was whole blood. The sequence was collected from a human donor in good health. Some clones in this sample may be carry-over from other donors' samples. The J gene is TRBJ2-7, the V gene TRBV3-1; D remains unclear. In DNA, the CDR3 is TGTGCCAGCAGCCAAGTGAACGGCTACGAGCAGTACTTC. Protein sequence: CASSQVNGYEQYF.